This TCR beta chain was captured by sequencing in a study of blood T cell repertoires in COVID-19. Study-wide background: Acute-phase and convalescent COVID-19 samples originated in the United States, Italy and Spain. In each case, the material was cDNA or gDNA derived from T cells, B-cell-depleted T cells, or PBMCs.

Enrolment of Seattle patients took place during active infection, and they were followed longitudinally. Original data processing: Estimated nucleated cell counts came from reference gene primer amplification. Sequencing used immunoSEQ multiplex PCR; TCRdb keeps in-frame clones, though not all of them. D and trimming were read from the DNA, whereas the V and J calls and clone size are those reported in that table. The sample yields about 170,000 clones, 80% to 90% seen once. Germline V gives CDR1 LGHNA, CDR2 YSLEER. Unmatched junction bases numbered 2, after V lost 3 bases and J lost 0 bases. The CDR3 spans 16 residues.

The chain joins TRBV4-3 to TRBJ2-3; 11 positions match TRBD2. The sequenced sample consisted of peripheral blood. The clonotype was recovered from a woman aged 80 or over with COVID-19, enrolled during active disease. The CDR3 DNA reads TGCGCCAGCAGCCACGCTAGCGGGGGGAGCACAGATACGCAGTATTTT. This translates into CASSHASGGSTDTQYF.